The 2 T cell receptor beta chains below come from one sample, sequenced in a study of T cells in Graves' hyperthyroidism and ophthalmopathy (dated by TCRdb to between 2019 and 2020). Receptors were amplified or captured by multiplex PCR. The data were produced on an Illumina HiSeq 2000. TCR beta CDR3 regions were amplified from RNA transcripts. For the first round of RT-PCR on the TCR CDR3, the HTBI primer set was used together with the Qiagen OneStep RT-PCR kit. The public reads were run again by TCRdb, first through fastp at Q25 and then through MiXCR, and only productive beta chains were kept. Duplicate CDR3 protein sequences are folded into a single record with the most common DNA and genes. The sample profile shows fewer than 650,000 distinct CDR3 sequences; about 15% of them were found once. In total, the top ten clones hold around 4.1% of the sample. The specimen sequenced was blood. The source is a woman aged 35 to 49 with Graves' ophthalmopathy.

This clonotype was picked up many times. The V call is TRBV6-1, the J call TRBJ1-5; no definite D call. Germline V gene sequence: CDR1 MNHNS, CDR2 SASEGT. The CDR3 covers 15 residues. Trimming removed 8 bases at V and 0 bases at J, with 14 bases between. The chain's CDR3 is CASVKEFYSNQPQHF. CDR3 in DNA: TGTGCCAGCGTGAAGGAGTTCTATAGCAATCAGCCCCAGCATTTT.

This rearrangement joins TRBV29-1 to TRBJ2-7; 7 bases agree with TRBD2. The CDR3 covers 12 residues. V gave up 4 bases and J gave up 2 bases; unmatched junction bases: 2. CDR1 is SQVTM and CDR2 is ANQGSEA in the germline V gene. The CDR3 DNA follows: TGCAGCGTTGTGCGGGAGCCCTACGAGCAGTACTTC. This sequence encodes CSVVREPYEQYF.